The entry below gives a single T cell receptor (beta chain) sequence along with its context. The antigen is unknown. Relying on iRepertoire HTBI primers and Arm-PCR of CDR3 regions, the team built TCR beta libraries. Each CDR3 protein is one row after TCRdb ran MiXCR on the multiplex PCR reads. The sample lists over 450,000 distinct CDR3 sequences, under 25% occurring once. The data were obtained in a study of regulatory T cells in long-lasting Graves disease. Whole-study results and caveats: A reduction in accuracy may have resulted from the small sample size.

Time point denoted: persistent/refractory GD, antithyroid drugs over 5 years with positive TRAb. PBMC-extracted RNA yielded the TCR library. The CDR3 has 14 amino acids. The trim removed 3 bases at V and 5 bases at J, leaving 5 bases unmatched. CDR1 and CDR2 from the germline V gene are MNHEY and SMNVEV (reference sequence). The sequence was collected from a female donor with Graves disease. The chain has TRBV27 and TRBJ2-3; 7 nucleotides align to TRBD2. Sequencing used peripheral blood mononuclear cells (PBMCs), obtained when the disease was refractory, from a patient treated with antithyroid drugs. In DNA form, the CDR3 reads TGTGCCAGCAGTTTTGCGGGAGTAGGAGATACGCAGTATTTT. It specifies CASSFAGVGDTQYF.